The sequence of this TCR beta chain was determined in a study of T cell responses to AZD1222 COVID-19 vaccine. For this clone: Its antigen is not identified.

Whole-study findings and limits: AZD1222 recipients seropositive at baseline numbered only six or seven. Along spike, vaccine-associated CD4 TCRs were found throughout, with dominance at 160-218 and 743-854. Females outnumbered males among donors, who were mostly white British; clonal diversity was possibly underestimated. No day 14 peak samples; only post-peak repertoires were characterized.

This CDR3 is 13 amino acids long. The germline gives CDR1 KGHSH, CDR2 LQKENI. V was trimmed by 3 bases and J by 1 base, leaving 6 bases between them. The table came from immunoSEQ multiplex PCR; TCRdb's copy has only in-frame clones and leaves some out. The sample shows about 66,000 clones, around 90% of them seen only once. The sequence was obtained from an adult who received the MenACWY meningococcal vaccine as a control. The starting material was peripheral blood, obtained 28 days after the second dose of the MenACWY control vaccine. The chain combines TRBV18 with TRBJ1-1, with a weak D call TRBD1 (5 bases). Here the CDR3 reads CASSPGQNTEAFF. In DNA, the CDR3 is TGTGCCAGCTCACCTGGACAGAACACTGAAGCTTTCTTT.